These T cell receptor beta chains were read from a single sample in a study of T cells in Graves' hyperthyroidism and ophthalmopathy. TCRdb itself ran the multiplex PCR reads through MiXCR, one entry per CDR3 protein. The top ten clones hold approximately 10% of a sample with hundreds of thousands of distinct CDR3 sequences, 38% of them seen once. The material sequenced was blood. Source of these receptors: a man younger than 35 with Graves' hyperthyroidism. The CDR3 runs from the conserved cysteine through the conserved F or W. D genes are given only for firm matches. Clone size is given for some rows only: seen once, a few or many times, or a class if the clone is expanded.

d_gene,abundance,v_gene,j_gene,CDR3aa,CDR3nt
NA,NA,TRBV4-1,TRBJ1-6,CASSQDGLGASPLHF,TGCGCCAGCAGCCAAGATGGCTTGGGGGCCTCACCCCTCCACTTT
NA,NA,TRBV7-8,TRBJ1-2,CASSPRRGNYGYTF,TGTGCCAGCAGCCCTCGTCGGGGGAACTATGGCTACACCTTC
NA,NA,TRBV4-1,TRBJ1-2,CASSQDITGWDYGYTF,TGCGCCAGCAGCCAAGATATCACAGGTTGGGACTATGGCTACACCTTC
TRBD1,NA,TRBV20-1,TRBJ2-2,CSAPGGGANTGELFF,TGCAGTGCCCCAGGGGGCGGCGCGAACACCGGGGAGCTGTTTTTT
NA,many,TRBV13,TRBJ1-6,CASSLGQSLHF,TGTGCCAGCAGCTTAGGACAGTCCCTCCACTTT
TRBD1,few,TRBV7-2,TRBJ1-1,CASSSNRGRPEAFF,TGTGCCAGCAGCAGCAACAGGGGGCGGCCTGAAGCTTTCTTT
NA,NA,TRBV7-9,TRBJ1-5,CASSHFDGVEGPQHF,TGTGCCAGCAGCCATTTCGACGGGGTCGAGGGGCCCCAGCATTTT
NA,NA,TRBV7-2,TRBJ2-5,CASSRTARRGQYF,TGTGCCAGCAGTCGGACAGCCCGTCGTGGCCAGTACTTC
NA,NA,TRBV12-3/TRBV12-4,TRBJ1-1,CATSTLTEMNTEAFF,TGTGCCACCTCAACTTTGACAGAGATGAACACTGAAGCTTTCTTT
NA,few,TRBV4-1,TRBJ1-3,CASSQIRDGNTIYF,TGCGCCAGCAGCCAAATAAGAGATGGAAACACCATATATTTT
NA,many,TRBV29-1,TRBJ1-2,CSVERGVGYTF,TGCAGCGTTGAACGAGGGGTTGGCTACACCTTC
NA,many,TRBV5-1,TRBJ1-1,CASSLTGTVNTEAFF,TGCGCCAGCAGCTTGACAGGGACCGTGAACACTGAAGCTTTCTTT
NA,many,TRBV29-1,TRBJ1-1,CSAHGTGGTEAFF,TGCAGCGCCCACGGGACGGGAGGCACTGAAGCTTTCTTT
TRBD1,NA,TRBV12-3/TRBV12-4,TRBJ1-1,CASSLTGGWNTEAFF,TGTGCCAGCAGTTTAACAGGGGGGTGGAACACTGAAGCTTTCTTT
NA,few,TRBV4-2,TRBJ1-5,CASSQDRWAGLSNQPQHF,TGTGCCAGCAGCCAAGATAGGTGGGCAGGTCTAAGCAATCAGCCCCAGCATTTT
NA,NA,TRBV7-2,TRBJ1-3,CASSQTMLSGNTIYF,TGTGCCAGCAGCCAAACTATGCTCTCTGGAAACACCATATATTTT
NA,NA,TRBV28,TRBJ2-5,CASRERAYSRETQYF,TGTGCCAGCAGGGAGCGGGCTTATTCGAGGGAGACCCAGTACTTC
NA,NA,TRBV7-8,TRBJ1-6,CASSLDAQFRSPLHF,TGTGCCAGCAGCTTAGATGCGCAATTCCGCTCACCCCTCCACTTT
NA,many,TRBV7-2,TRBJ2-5,CASQRSPQETQYF,TGTGCCAGCCAGCGGAGCCCACAAGAGACCCAGTACTTC
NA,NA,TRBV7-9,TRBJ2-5,CASSRETAPETQYF,TGTGCCAGCAGCCGAGAAACAGCCCCGGAGACCCAGTACTTC